This T cell receptor beta chain was observed in a study of cytomegalovirus exposure and HLA in healthy donors. Overall study results and limits: What a later analysis showed was that several of the most significant clusters appeared linked to common viral pathogens. More than 15,000 TCR beta sequences were associated with HLA alleles at 0.05 false discovery rate in a later analysis. Most TCR beta V segments were productive about 90% or about 30% of the time in an earlier analysis.

Germline CDR1 is MNHNS and CDR2 is SASEGT. With 7 bases clipped from V and 8 bases from J, the junction kept 10 bases outside the gene matches. The length of the CDR3 is 13 residues. The PCR ran on 60 Vbeta and 13 Jbeta primers. Clones were sequenced by immunoSEQ multiplex PCR, and TCRdb holds only the in-frame ones, with some missing. The sample includes 75,000 to 95,000 clones, about 63% of them seen just once. For this clone: The antigen is unknown.

The origin of this receptor is a woman aged 25 to 39 in good health and CMV-seronegative. The material sequenced was PBMCs. This chain connects TRBV6-1 to TRBJ1-2, with 7 positions matching TRBD1. In DNA, the CDR3 is TGTGCCAGCACCCTAGACAGGGAATACGGCTACACCTTC. Protein product: CASTLDREYGYTF.